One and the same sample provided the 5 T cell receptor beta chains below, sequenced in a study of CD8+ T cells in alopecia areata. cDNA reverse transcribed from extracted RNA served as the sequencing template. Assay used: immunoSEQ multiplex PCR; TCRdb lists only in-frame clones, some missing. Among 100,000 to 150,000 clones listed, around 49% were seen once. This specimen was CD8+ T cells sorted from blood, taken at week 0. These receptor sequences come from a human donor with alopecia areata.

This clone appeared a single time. CDR3 amino acids: CSVEGQSTDTQYF. The CDR3 nucleotides are TGCAGCGTTGAGGGACAGAGCACAGATACGCAGTATTTT. The rearrangement uses TRBV29-1 and TRBJ2-3; 7 bases are shared with TRBD1. There are 13 residues in the CDR3. The junction had 0 bases not matched to a gene; V was cut back by 3 bases and J by 0 bases. Per germline, CDR1 SQVTM and CDR2 ANQGSEA.

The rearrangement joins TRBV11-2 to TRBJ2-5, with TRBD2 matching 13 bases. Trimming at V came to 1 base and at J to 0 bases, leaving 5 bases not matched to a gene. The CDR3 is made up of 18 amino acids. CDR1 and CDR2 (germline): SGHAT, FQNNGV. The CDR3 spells CASSLVAGLAGYQETQYF. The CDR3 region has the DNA TGTGCCAGCAGCTTAGTAGCGGGACTAGCGGGGTACCAAGAGACCCAGTACTTC. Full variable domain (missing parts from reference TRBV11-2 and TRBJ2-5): EAGVAQSPRYKIIEKRQSVAFWCNPISGHATLYWYQQILGQGPKLLIQFQNNGVVDDSQLPKDRFSAERLKGVDSTLKIQPAKLEDSAVYLCASSLVAGLAGYQETQYFGPGTRLLVL.

The CDR3 DNA is TGTGCCAGCAGCGTTGAGAGACTTAGTCACGAGCAGTACTTC. It is translated as CASSVERLSHEQYF. The V and J genes are TRBV9 and TRBJ2-7, with D uncertain. The V gene lost 2 bases and the J gene lost 5 bases, with 14 bases spanning the gap. CDR3 size: 14 residues. Germline assignment: CDR1 SGDLS and CDR2 YYNGEE.

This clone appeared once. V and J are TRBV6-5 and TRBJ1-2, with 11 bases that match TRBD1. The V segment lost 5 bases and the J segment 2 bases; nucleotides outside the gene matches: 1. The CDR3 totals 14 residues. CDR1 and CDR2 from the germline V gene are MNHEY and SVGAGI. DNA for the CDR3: TGTGCCAGCAGTCGGGACAGGGGGAACTATGGCTACACCTTC. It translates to CASSRDRGNYGYTF.

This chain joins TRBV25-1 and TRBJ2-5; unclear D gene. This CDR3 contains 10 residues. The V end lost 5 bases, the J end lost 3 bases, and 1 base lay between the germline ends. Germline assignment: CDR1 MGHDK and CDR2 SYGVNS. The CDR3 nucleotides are TGTGCCAGCAGTAAAGAGACCCAGTACTTC. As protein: CASSKETQYF.